This T cell receptor beta chain was obtained from a study of blood T cell repertoires in COVID-19. Study summary: Specimens from acute and convalescent COVID-19 originated in the United States, Italy and Spain. Sources were T cells, B-cell-depleted T cells, or PBMCs; the material itself was cDNA or gDNA.

Trimming took 4 bases from V and 4 from J; bases not matched to a gene: 12. Germline loops: CDR1 LNHDA, CDR2 SQIVND (reference sequence). This CDR3 has 17 amino acids. Authors' data handling: Quantification of nucleated cells was approximated via reference gene primer amplification. Only in-frame clones appear in the TCRdb table, and some are missing; sequencing was by immunoSEQ multiplex PCR. D and trimming were read from the DNA, whereas the V and J calls and clone size are those reported in that table. The sample records 250,000 to 300,000 clones, approximately 80% being singletons. Sequencing was carried out using peripheral blood. The clonotype originates from a woman aged 55-70 years with active or convalescent COVID-19. The rearrangement joins TRBV19 to TRBJ1-4; 7 nucleotides match TRBD1. DNA of the CDR3: TGTGCCAGTAGTACCGGGACACCAAGGGGGCTTAATGAAAAACTGTTTTTT. Protein: CASSTGTPRGLNEKLFF.